A selection of T cell receptor beta chains follows, all from one sample in a study of blood T cell repertoires in COVID-19. Only in-frame clones appear in the TCRdb table, and some are missing; sequencing was by immunoSEQ multiplex PCR. This table holds some 370,000 clones, nearly 90% found once. The material sequenced was peripheral blood. The receptor set was obtained from a man younger than 35 with active or convalescent COVID-19. Each CDR3 is given with its conserved first and last residue. A D gene is named only where the DNA matches it firmly. Expanded clones get a size class; other rows say once, few or many, or leave the size out.

TRBJ2-3	TRBV7-6	-	-	TGTGCCAGCAGCTTACCGGGGTCGCGTGGCACAGATACGCAGTATTTT	CASSLPGSRGTDTQYF
TRBJ2-7	TRBV27	-	TRBD2	TGTGCCAGCAGTTACCTTAGCGGGAGAAGGTACGAGCAGTACTTC	CASSYLSGRRYEQYF
TRBJ2-5	TRBV2	once	-	TGTGCCAGCAGTGAAGTTCCAGCGCGGAACCAAGAGACCCAGTACTTC	CASSEVPARNQETQYF
TRBJ2-7	TRBV9	-	TRBD2	TGTGCCAGCAGCTCACTAGCGGGAGTTTCCTACGAGCAGTACTTC	CASSSLAGVSYEQYF
TRBJ2-2	TRBV7-8	-	TRBD1	TGTGCCAGCAGCACCAGGACAGGCACCGGGGAGCTGTTTTTT	CASSTRTGTGELFF
TRBJ1-2	TRBV6-5	once	-	TGTGCCAGCAGTTACTCAGGCAGGGGCCGCGGCTACACCTTC	CASSYSGRGRGYTF
TRBJ2-6	TRBV27	-	-	TGTGCCAGCAGTTTACAGTCCGGGGCCAACGTCCTGACTTTC	CASSLQSGANVLTF
TRBJ2-2	TRBV3-1/TRBV3-2	once	-	TGTGCCAGCAGCCAACGGGGGGCTCCCGGGGAGCTGTTTTTT	CASSQRGAPGELFF
TRBJ1-1	TRBV7-3	-	-	TGTGCCCTATACGCTGAAGCTTTCTTT	CALYAEAFF
TRBJ1-3	TRBV28	-	TRBD1	TGTGCCACTGAAACGGACAGGGGAAACACCATATATTTT	CATETDRGNTIYF
TRBJ2-7	TRBV7-6	once	TRBD1	TGTGCCAGCAGCCCTCTCCCGAACAGGGGCATCACTCTACCCTCGAAGCAGTACTTC	CASSPLPNRGITLPSKQYF
TRBJ2-1	TRBV19	-	TRBD2	TGTGCCAGTAGTAGCGGGGGATTAAGGAGCTCCTACAATGAGCAGTTCTTC	CASSSGGLRSSYNEQFF
TRBJ1-1	TRBV6-5	-	TRBD1	TGTGCCAGCAGCTATCAGGGGGACATGAACACTGAAGCTTTCTTT	CASSYQGDMNTEAFF
TRBJ2-5	TRBV3-1/TRBV3-2	-	TRBD2	TGTGCCAGCAATCTAGCGGGGGGGCTCGGGGAGACCCAGTACTTC	CASNLAGGLGETQYF
TRBJ1-4	TRBV7-2	few	TRBD1	TGTGCCAGCAGCGCAAGTCGGACAGGTGAAAAACTGTTTTTT	CASSASRTGEKLFF
TRBJ1-4	TRBV6-5	-	-	TGTGCCAGCAGCCTTTCCGTTTATGAAAAACTGTTTTTT	CASSLSVYEKLFF
TRBJ1-4	TRBV14	-	-	TGTGCCAGCAGCCGCCCATGTCACAGGGTCTGGGAAAAACTGTTTTTT	CASSRPCHRVWEKLFF
TRBJ1-3	TRBV5-1	-	TRBD1	TGCGCCAGCAGCTCGGGTAGGGGGCAACTCGGAAACACCATATATTTT	CASSSGRGQLGNTIYF
TRBJ2-2	TRBV28	-	-	TGTGCCAGCAGTTCGGGGAACACCGGGGAGCTGTTTTTT	CASSSGNTGELFF
TRBJ2-3	TRBV3-1/TRBV3-2	-	TRBD1	TGTGCCAGCAAAGCCACACAGGGGGCTCGGGCGGGGCGACGCACAGATACGCAGTATTTT	CASKATQGARAGRRTDTQYF
TRBJ1-2	TRBV2	-	TRBD1	TGTGCCAGCAGTGAACCGGCAGACTACAGGGGCCCTTGGGGCTACACCTTC	CASSEPADYRGPWGYTF
TRBJ1-6	TRBV7-8	-	-	TGTGCCAGCAGCTTCCTCGGTTCACCCCTCCACTTT	CASSFLGSPLHF
TRBJ1-3	TRBV7-3	many	-	TGTGCCAGCAGCTCAACTCCAGGGGTTGGTGGAAACACCATATATTTT	CASSSTPGVGGNTIYF
TRBJ2-1	TRBV9	-	TRBD2	TGTGCCAGCAGCGGGACTAGTCGGGGAGTGGAAGTAGGGCAGTTCTTC	CASSGTSRGVEVGQFF
TRBJ2-7	TRBV28	-	TRBD2	TGTGCCAGCAGTCCGGGGGGGCCCTACGAGCAGTACTTC	CASSPGGPYEQYF
TRBJ2-2	TRBV7-8	-	TRBD1	TGTGCCAGCAGCCGTGGACAGGCGACGAACACCGGGGAGCTGTTTTTT	CASSRGQATNTGELFF
TRBJ1-5	TRBV6-5	-	TRBD1	TGTGCCAGCAGGCAGGGGACAGGGGGGGTTCCCCAGCATTTT	CASRQGTGGVPQHF
TRBJ1-6	TRBV19	-	TRBD1	TGTGCCAGTAGTTTCGGGACAGGGGGCAATTCACCCCTCCACTTT	CASSFGTGGNSPLHF
TRBJ1-1	TRBV18	-	-	TGTGCCAGCTCAGGCGACTGGAACACTGAAGCTTTCTTT	CASSGDWNTEAFF
TRBJ2-3	TRBV6-5	-	TRBD2	TGTGCCAGCAGTTATCGGGGGGGGAAGGCAGATACGCAGTATTTT	CASSYRGGKADTQYF
TRBJ1-2	TRBV7-9	once	-	TGTGCCAGCAGCCCTAGCTCTGGGGAGATATGGGGCTACACCTTC	CASSPSSGEIWGYTF
TRBJ1-2	TRBV7-6	few	TRBD1	TGTGCCAGCAGCACCGGGACAGGGGGTGCTTATGGCTACACCTTC	CASSTGTGGAYGYTF
TRBJ2-1	TRBV10-3	few	-	TGTGCCATCAGGACGGACAGCTCCTACAATGAGCAGTTCTTC	CAIRTDSSYNEQFF
TRBJ2-4	TRBV5-1	-	TRBD2	TGCGCCAGCAGCCCAACGACTAGCGGGGAAAACATTCAGTACTTC	CASSPTTSGENIQYF
TRBJ2-1	TRBV15	-	TRBD2	TGTGCCACCAGCCACCCTTCTCTAGCGGGGGGGAATGAGCAGTTCTTC	CATSHPSLAGGNEQFF
TRBJ1-6	TRBV28	-	-	TGTGCCAGCAGGTTACTCAATTCACCCCTCCACTTT	CASRLLNSPLHF
TRBJ2-3	TRBV7-8	few	TRBD2	TGTGCCAGCAGCCCCTTTGGGGCGGGAGTTGGCACAGATACGCAGTATTTT	CASSPFGAGVGTDTQYF
TRBJ1-2	TRBV5-6	-	-	TGTGCCAGCAGCCCGAGTCCTCAAAACTATGGCTACACCTTC	CASSPSPQNYGYTF
TRBJ2-3	TRBV12-5	-	TRBD1	TGTGCTAGTGGTTCGGACAGGGCAGATAATTCAGATACGCAGTATTTT	CASGSDRADNSDTQYF
TRBJ1-5	TRBV11-2	once	-	TGTGCCAGCAGCTTATACGGCCTGACGGGGGAGCCCCAGCATTTT	CASSLYGLTGEPQHF
TRBJ2-1	TRBV29-1	-	-	TGCAGCGTCCTGACAAGCTCCTACAATGAGCAGTTCTTC	CSVLTSSYNEQFF
TRBJ1-2	TRBV6-5	-	-	TGTGCCAGCAGGGTCGGGATACACTATGGCTACACCTTC	CASRVGIHYGYTF
TRBJ2-4	TRBV7-2	-	TRBD2	TGTGCCGGCAGCCCCGGACTAGCCCCAACGGATATTCAGTACTTC	CAGSPGLAPTDIQYF
TRBJ1-5	TRBV19	-	TRBD1	TGTGCCAGTAGTATCGAGACAGGGGCTTATAGCAATCAGCCCCAGCATTTT	CASSIETGAYSNQPQHF
TRBJ2-5	TRBV7-2	-	TRBD1	TGTGCCAGCAGCTTAGGCCCAGCACGAGGGGGCACGCAGACCCAGTACTTC	CASSLGPARGGTQTQYF
TRBJ2-2	TRBV7-9	-	-	TGTGCCAGCAGCTTAGAGATATGGCCCACCGGGGAGCTGTTTTTT	CASSLEIWPTGELFF
TRBJ2-3	TRBV7-2	once	TRBD2	TGTGCCAGAACCAGCGGGGGATCAAGCACAGATACGCAGTATTTT	CARTSGGSSTDTQYF
TRBJ1-2	TRBV7-2	-	-	TGTGCCAGCAGCTTAACCCCGGGTGGATATGGCTACACCTTC	CASSLTPGGYGYTF
TRBJ2-1	TRBV6-2/TRBV6-3	-	TRBD1	TGTGCCAGCAGTGACAGGGGTCTGGATGAGCAGTTCTTC	CASSDRGLDEQFF
TRBJ2-1	TRBV11-3	-	TRBD2	TGTGCCAGCAGCGGGGGGGATGAGCAGTTCTTC	CASSGGDEQFF
TRBJ2-7	TRBV5-1	-	TRBD1	TGCGCCAGCAGCTTGGTGACAGGGGTAGGCGAGCAGTACTTC	CASSLVTGVGEQYF
TRBJ2-1	TRBV14	-	TRBD1	TGTGCCAGCAGCCAGGCGGGACAGGTACTCCTAGGTGAGCAGTTCTTC	CASSQAGQVLLGEQFF
TRBJ1-5	TRBV19	-	-	TGTGCCAGTACCCCGGGTGGGTTTCTCCAGCATTTT	CASTPGGFLQHF
TRBJ1-4	TRBV4-1	-	-	TGCGCCAGCAGCCAATCCCAAGGCAGGGCTAGAGAAAAACTGTTTTTT	CASSQSQGRAREKLFF
TRBJ1-2	TRBV6-5	-	TRBD1	TGTGCCAGCAGCGAGGTCGTTAGGACAGGGAATACCTTC	CASSEVVRTGNTF
TRBJ1-4	TRBV4-2	-	-	TGTGCCAGCAGCCCTCAGGGAGGATCTAATGAAAAACTGTTTTTT	CASSPQGGSNEKLFF
TRBJ2-1	TRBV11-2	-	TRBD2	TGTGCCAGCACCGATAGCGGGGGGACCTACAATGAGCAGTTCTTC	CASTDSGGTYNEQFF